This TCR beta chain was identified during a study of blood T cell repertoires in COVID-19. Across the study: The United States, Italy and Spain were the sources of the acute and convalescent COVID-19 samples.

Authors' processing steps: It was from reference gene primer amplification that nucleated cell counts were estimated. Sequenced by immunoSEQ multiplex PCR; TCRdb stores in-frame clones only, minus some. Clone size and the V and J calls come from that table; the DNA yielded D and trimming. The sample consists of some 340,000 clones, over 90% of them appearing once. V was pared by 7 bases and J by 8 bases, with 16 bases of the junction left unmatched. The CDR3 sequence is 15 residues long. CDR1 and CDR2 from the germline V gene are SNHLY and FYNNEI. Up to 2 weeks before entering the study, exposed participants had met a COVID-19 case.

Sequencing used PBMCs or T cells enriched from blood (not recorded which). The sequence was collected from a woman under 40 who had been exposed to COVID-19. This chain uses TRBV2 with TRBJ1-2; 7 positions match TRBD1. CDR3 in amino acids: CASTPRRDSLLGYTF. The CDR3 region has the DNA TGTGCCAGCACGCCAAGACGGGACAGCTTACTCGGCTACACCTTC. The whole variable domain, filled in from reference TRBV2 and TRBJ1-2, reads EPEVTQTPSHQVTQMGQEVILRCVPISNHLYFYWYRQILGQKVEFLVSFYNNEISEKSEIFDDQFSVERPDGSNFTLKIRSTKLEDSAMYFCASTPRRDSLLGYTFGSGTRLTVV.